These T cell receptor beta chains were read from a single sample in a study of blood T cell repertoires in COVID-19. Repertoires were generated with immunoSEQ multiplex PCR, while TCRdb's copy carries only in-frame clones and drops some. This table holds around 260,000 clones, 88% found once. The sequencing sample was made of peripheral blood. The receptors were sampled from a woman aged 70-85 years with COVID-19, enrolled during active disease. CDR3s include the opening cysteine and the closing phenylalanine or tryptophan. D genes are given only for firm matches. The size of a clone is reported for some rows only, either as once, few or many, or as a class for expanded clones.

v_gene	abundance	d_gene	j_gene	CDR3nt	CDR3aa
TRBV5-6	NA	TRBD1	TRBJ2-2	TGTGCCAGCAGTACCACAGGGGCCGGGGAGCTGTTTTTT	CASSTTGAGELFF
TRBV4-1	NA	TRBD1	TRBJ1-6	TGCGCCAGCAGCCAAGATGGGACAGGGTTGAGGGATTCACCCCTCCACTTT	CASSQDGTGLRDSPLHF
TRBV19	NA	NA	TRBJ1-5	TGTGCCAGTAGTATAGATCTGGCCCGGATCAGCGGTCAGCCCCAGCATTTT	CASSIDLARISGQPQHF
TRBV10-3	NA	TRBD2	TRBJ2-4	TGTGCCATCAGTTCAGCGGGACGGGGACAAAACATTCAGTACTTC	CAISSAGRGQNIQYF
TRBV19	NA	TRBD1	TRBJ1-3	TGTGCCAGTGGGACAGGCCGCTCTGGAAACACCATATATTTT	CASGTGRSGNTIYF
TRBV28	NA	TRBD1	TRBJ2-7	TGTGCCAGCAGTTTCCAGGGGGCGCGCGAGCAGTACTTC	CASSFQGAREQYF
TRBV6-6	NA	NA	TRBJ2-3	TGTGCCAGCAGTTACACGGGAGATACGCAGTATTTT	CASSYTGDTQYF
TRBV18	NA	TRBD1	TRBJ1-1	TGTGCCAGCTCCAGGACAGGGGGGGACAAGAACACTGAAGCTTTCTTT	CASSRTGGDKNTEAFF
TRBV10-3	NA	NA	TRBJ1-3	TGTGCCACCAATGGGGGCGAGGTCTCTGGAAACACCATATATTTT	CATNGGEVSGNTIYF
TRBV19	NA	NA	TRBJ2-7	TGTGCCAGTAGTATCGGTTTCGGAGGGACCGAGCAGTACTTC	CASSIGFGGTEQYF
TRBV13	NA	NA	TRBJ2-1	TGTGCCAGCAGCTTACCCCCAAGCAGGTGGGAGCAGTTCTTC	CASSLPPSRWEQFF
TRBV9	NA	TRBD2	TRBJ2-3	TGTGCCAGCAGCGAGAGCGGGAGGGCCGTCGCAGATACGCAGTATTTT	CASSESGRAVADTQYF
TRBV12-3/TRBV12-4	NA	NA	TRBJ1-5	TGTGCCAGCAGTCAGCGCGCTGTCCATTTCAGGCATTTT	CASSQRAVHFRHF
TRBV7-2	once	NA	TRBJ1-1	TGTGCCAGCAGCTTAGGCCTCAGGGTGAACACTGAAGCTTTCTTT	CASSLGLRVNTEAFF
TRBV9	NA	NA	TRBJ2-3	TGTGCCAGCAGCGTATCGGGCGGGGGCACAGATACGCAGTATTTT	CASSVSGGGTDTQYF
TRBV18	NA	NA	TRBJ2-2	TGTGCCAGCTCACGAAAAGGGGGAACCGGGGAGCTGTTTTTT	CASSRKGGTGELFF
TRBV5-6	NA	TRBD2	TRBJ2-7	TGTGCCAGCAGCCTTAGCGGGAGTGGATACGAGCAGTACTTC	CASSLSGSGYEQYF
TRBV25-1	NA	NA	TRBJ2-2	TGTGCCAGCAGTGAAGAACAGGGTCATAACACCGGGGAGCTGTTTTTT	CASSEEQGHNTGELFF
TRBV5-5	NA	NA	TRBJ1-3	TGTGCCAGCAGCCCTGAGGCTTTGCCTATCTCTGGAAACACCATATATTTT	CASSPEALPISGNTIYF
TRBV3-1/TRBV3-2	once	TRBD2	TRBJ2-1	TGTGCCAGCAGCCCCCGGATAGCGGGATCGGGTGAGCAGTTCTTC	CASSPRIAGSGEQFF
TRBV28	NA	NA	TRBJ1-4	TGTGCCAGCAGCAGTTCAGGGGTGGTTATGGAAAAACTGTTTTTT	CASSSSGVVMEKLFF
TRBV7-8	NA	NA	TRBJ1-2	TGTGCCAGCAGCTTACTCGTGGCGAGGGGCTACACCTTC	CASSLLVARGYTF
TRBV29-1	NA	TRBD1	TRBJ1-2	TGCAGCGCCCTTGCAGGGGGCGGTGGCTATGGCTACACCTTC	CSALAGGGGYGYTF
TRBV9	NA	NA	TRBJ1-4	TGTGCCAGCAGCCCACGTCAGGGCGGAAGGGAAAAACTGTTTTTT	CASSPRQGGREKLFF
TRBV9	NA	TRBD1	TRBJ2-3	TGTGCCAGCAGTGTCAGAGACGGACAGGGCACTGTAGATACGCAGTATTTT	CASSVRDGQGTVDTQYF
TRBV15	NA	NA	TRBJ1-5	TGTGCCACCAGCAGAAATACGCCAGGGAGCAATCAGCCCCAGCATTTT	CATSRNTPGSNQPQHF
TRBV1	NA	NA	TRBJ1-3	TGCACCAGCGGCACCCTGAGGATCTATCTCGGCCACACCATATATTTT	CTSGTLRIYLGHTIYF
TRBV5-1	NA	NA	TRBJ1-1	TGCGCCAGCAGCTTGCGCGGGGGGCAGGGGTTGGGTGACACTGAAGCTTTCTTT	CASSLRGGQGLGDTEAFF
TRBV5-6	NA	NA	TRBJ2-5	TGTGCCAGCAGACTGACAGGACCCCAAGAGACCCAGTACTTC	CASRLTGPQETQYF
TRBV12-5	NA	TRBD2	TRBJ2-1	TGTGCTAGTGGCGGGAGACTAGCGGGAGACAATGAGCAGTTCTTC	CASGGRLAGDNEQFF
TRBV28	NA	NA	TRBJ2-6	TGTGCCAGCAGCCCAACTTTTAGCTCTGGGGCCAACGTCCTGACTTTC	CASSPTFSSGANVLTF
TRBV6-4	NA	NA	TRBJ2-2	TGTGCCAGCAGTGCTTCTAGCGTAGGGGAGCTGTTTTTT	CASSASSVGELFF
TRBV10-2	NA	TRBD2	TRBJ2-7	TGCGCCAGCACCCGTGGGTTTCTAGCGGGAGAGTCCTACGAGCAGTACTTC	CASTRGFLAGESYEQYF
TRBV7-8	NA	TRBD1	TRBJ2-7	TGTGCCAGCAGCGACAGGGAGACCTCCTACGAGCAGTACTTC	CASSDRETSYEQYF
TRBV7-2	NA	TRBD2	TRBJ2-2	TGTGCCAGCAGCTTAGCGGGGAGGGCAGACACCGGGGAGCTGTTTTTT	CASSLAGRADTGELFF
TRBV28	NA	NA	TRBJ1-4	TGTGCCAGCAGCCAAACGGGGTTGAACGAAAAACTGTTTTTT	CASSQTGLNEKLFF
TRBV24-1	NA	NA	TRBJ1-4	TGTGCCACCAGTGATAGGACGGGGAGTGAAAAACTGTTTTTT	CATSDRTGSEKLFF